This record looks at one T cell receptor beta chain sequence and its context. There are 12 residues in the CDR3. This sample is drawn from a study of blood T cell repertoires in COVID-19. Clones were read by immunoSEQ multiplex PCR, and TCRdb kept only the in-frame ones, dropping some. The sample shows some 180,000 clones, about 85% of them seen only once. This receptor was obtained from a man aged 55 to 69 with active or convalescent COVID-19. This rearrangement joins TRBV21-1 to TRBJ2-5; the listed D gene, TRBD2, was not tested against the DNA. TRBV21-1 constitutes a pseudogene. Sequencing was carried out using peripheral blood. The CDR3 bases are TGTGCCAGCATAAGCGGGGGGGAGACCCAGTACTTC. This gives the protein CASISGGETQYF.